The 30 T cell receptor beta chains in this list originate from one sample, sequenced in a study of blood T cell repertoires in COVID-19. The protocol was immunoSEQ multiplex PCR, while the TCRdb copy is restricted to in-frame clones and leaves out a portion. The sample includes fewer than 250,000 clones, more than 80% seen only once; the top ten take more than 5.5%. Sequenced: peripheral blood. Source of these receptors: a human donor in a cohort sampled during active COVID-19.

This clone has only a few counts. The J gene is TRBJ2-2, the V gene TRBV27; 8 bases map to TRBD1. Trimming removed 8 bases from V and 4 bases from J; junction bases left unmatched: 9. Germline lookup yields CDR1 MNHEY and CDR2 SMNVEV (reference sequence). The CDR3 spans 15 residues. This CDR3 is CASQIRQGSTGELFF. In DNA, the CDR3 is TGTGCCAGCCAAATTAGACAGGGGAGCACCGGGGAGCTGTTTTTT.

This rearrangement joins TRBV6-4 to TRBJ1-2; 10 positions agree with TRBD1. Germline values: CDR1 MRHNA, CDR2 SNTAGT. The CDR3 contains 15 residues. With V trimmed by 4 bases and J by 7 bases, 9 bases remained unmatched. In DNA, the CDR3 is TGTGCCAGCAGTGCCCTGACAGGGGGCGCGGGTGGCTACACCTTC. This gives the protein CASSALTGGAGGYTF.

The chain uses TRBV7-9 and TRBJ2-1, with a weak D call TRBD1 (6 bases). The ends were cut back, 5 bases at V and 4 bases at J, with 12 bases in the middle. There are 14 residues in the CDR3. The V gene's germline CDR1 is SEHNR and CDR2 FQNEAQ (reference sequence). CDR3 in amino acids: CASSGGQNYNEQFF. The CDR3 bases are TGTGCCAGCAGCGGTGGACAGAATTACAATGAGCAGTTCTTC.

The chain recombines TRBV6-5 with TRBJ2-3; TRBD1 agrees at 9 bases. V lost 9 bases, J lost 3 bases, and 4 bases stayed unmatched. Per germline, CDR1 MNHEY and CDR2 SVGAGI. The CDR3 is 13 residues long. CDR3 region: CARGGTGTDTQYF. The CDR3 region has the DNA TGTGCCAGAGGGGGGACAGGGACAGATACGCAGTATTTT.

V and J are TRBV2 and TRBJ2-3, with 8 bases identical to TRBD1. The CDR3 has 13 residues. The V segment lost 7 bases and the J segment 5 bases; nucleotides outside the gene matches: 5. The germline gives CDR1 SNHLY, CDR2 FYNNEI. In DNA, the CDR3 is TGTGCCAGCAACCCCGACAGGGGAGATACGCAGTATTTT. This codes for CASNPDRGDTQYF.

This chain connects TRBV20-1 to TRBJ2-1; no clear D. Germline assignment: CDR1 DFQATT and CDR2 SNEGSKA (reference sequence). V lost 3 bases to trimming and J lost 9 bases, with 12 bases between them. The CDR3 is 12 residues long. The CDR3 DNA is TGCAGTGCTAGTCCAAGCGATGCTGAGCAGTTCTTC. Protein: CSASPSDAEQFF.

This sequence joins TRBV12-3 or TRBV12-4 and TRBJ1-6; D is undetermined. V lost 5 bases and J 8 bases, leaving 10 bases between the germline ends. CDR3 length: 13 residues. CDR3 residues: CASSPTEDSPLHF. The CDR3 coding sequence is TGTGCCAGCAGTCCAACCGAGGATTCACCCCTCCACTTT.

There are a few counts of this clone. CDR3 DNA: TGTGCTAGTGCCGCCACGGACATTCAGTACTTC. It specifies CASAATDIQYF. The V call is TRBV12-5, the J call TRBJ2-4; D is unclear. The germline gives CDR1 LGHNT, CDR2 FRNRAP. This CDR3 has 11 residues. Trimming left V 7 bases short and J 8 bases short, with 9 bases between.

CDR3 sequence reads: CASSGTGRPNEQFF. The CDR3 bases are TGCGCCAGCAGTGGTACAGGGAGACCTAATGAGCAGTTCTTC. The J gene is TRBJ2-1, the V gene TRBV5-1; D may be TRBD1 (6 bases). CDR1 and CDR2 from the germline V gene are SGHRS and YFSETQ. The V gene lost 5 bases and the J gene lost 7 bases, with 16 bases spanning the gap. The CDR3 is 14 amino acids.

This chain connects TRBV10-3 to TRBJ2-5, with 10 bases aligning to TRBD1. After removal of 0 bases from V and 5 bases from J, the junction contained 3 bases not matched to a gene. The germline CDR1 and CDR2 sequences are ENHRY and SYGVKD. The CDR3 has 15 residues. CDR3 amino acids: CAISESDRGLETQYF. CDR3 in DNA: TGTGCCATCAGTGAGTCCGACAGGGGGCTTGAGACCCAGTACTTC.

The chain recombines TRBV2 with TRBJ1-4, with 7 positions matching TRBD1. Looked up from germline, CDR1 is SNHLY and CDR2 is FYNNEI. This CDR3 is built from 14 residues. J gave up 1 base and V 7 bases, and 3 bases lay outside the gene matches. CDR3 sequence (DNA): TGTGCCAGCATTAACAGGGGAACTAATGAAAAACTGTTTTTT. It encodes CASINRGTNEKLFF.

This clone appeared a few times. V and J are TRBV11-2 and TRBJ1-1; weak D call: TRBD1 (5 bases). This CDR3 has 11 residues. Trimming cost V 6 bases and J 8 bases, with 10 bases left between them. The germline V gene has CDR1 SGHAT and CDR2 FQNNGV. In DNA, the CDR3 is TGTGCCAGCAGGGGGGGTTTCGAAGCTTTCTTT. Its protein product is CASRGGFEAFF.

V usage is TRBV28 and J usage is TRBJ1-6; TRBD1 agrees at 8 bases. Trimming took 3 bases from V and 5 from J; bases not matched to a gene: 0. The CDR3 sequence is 14 residues long. Germline CDR1 and CDR2: MDHEN and SYDVKM. Here the CDR3 reads CASSLGQDNSPLHF. The CDR3 DNA reads as TGTGCCAGCAGTTTGGGACAGGATAATTCACCCCTCCACTTT.

The rearrangement joins TRBV7-9 to TRBJ2-1, with 8 nucleotides matching TRBD1. Germline CDR1 and CDR2: SEHNR and FQNEAQ (reference sequence). This CDR3 region has 14 residues. V gave up 3 bases and J gave up 7 bases; unmatched junction bases: 5. CDR3 sequence reads: CASSLGTGRNEQFF. In nucleotides, the CDR3 is TGTGCCAGCAGCTTGGGGACAGGAAGAAATGAGCAGTTCTTC.

The chain has TRBV10-3 and TRBJ2-2, with a weak D call TRBD1 (6 bases). The CDR3 sequence is 16 residues long. In germline, CDR1 is ENHRY, CDR2 SYGVKD. Trimming took 1 base from V and 1 from J, leaving 10 bases between them. CDR3 residues: CAISEYETGNTGELFF. Here the CDR3 DNA reads TGTGCCATCAGTGAGTACGAGACAGGGAACACCGGGGAGCTGTTTTTT.

The CDR3 protein is CASSFGTSRGTQYF. The CDR3 nucleotides read TGTGCCAGCAGCTTTGGGACTAGCCGCGGGACCCAGTACTTC. The chain uses TRBV5-6 and TRBJ2-5, with 9 bases that match TRBD2. With 2 bases clipped from V and 7 bases from J, the junction kept 6 bases outside the gene matches. Germline CDR1 and CDR2: SGHDT and YYEEEE. This CDR3 has 14 residues.

V gene TRBV28 combines with J gene TRBJ2-5; the match to TRBD1 covers 11 bases. From germline, CDR1 is MDHEN and CDR2 SYDVKM. V gave up 4 bases and J gave up 5 bases; unmatched junction bases: 12. The CDR3 runs 17 residues. The CDR3 DNA follows: TGTGCCAGCAGTTCCTCCTCTTGGACAGGGGGCCTGGAGACCCAGTACTTC. Translating it yields CASSSSSWTGGLETQYF.

The chain combines TRBV29-1 with TRBJ2-7; TRBD2 aligns across 9 bases. The length of the CDR3 is 13 residues. The V and J ends lost 3 bases and 3 bases, in that order; junction bases with no gene match: 3. Germline CDR1 is SQVTM and CDR2 is ANQGSEA. The CDR3 region has the DNA TGCAGCGTTGAGAGACTAGCGGACTACGAGCAGTACTTC. Translated, it gives CSVERLADYEQYF.

This sequence joins TRBV4-2 and TRBJ1-6; 10 positions agree with TRBD1. The CDR3 loop spans 18 amino acids. With V trimmed by 0 bases and J by 2 bases, 4 bases remained unmatched. Germline-derived CDR1 and CDR2 are LGHNA and YNFKEQ. In DNA form, the CDR3 reads TGTGCCAGCAGCCAAGAATGGGACAGGGGTGCCTATAATTCACCCCTCCACTTT. Protein: CASSQEWDRGAYNSPLHF.

The chain joins TRBV18 to TRBJ1-2, with 8 bases identical to TRBD1. There are 13 residues in the CDR3. The germline gives CDR1 KGHSH, CDR2 LQKENI. The V gene end was trimmed by 3 bases and the J gene end by 9 bases; junction bases not matched to a gene: 6. The DNA of the CDR3 is TGTGCCAGCTCACCGGACAGGGAGTATAGCTACACCTTC. Its translation: CASSPDREYSYTF. Full variable domain (rest looked up from reference TRBV18 and TRBJ1-2): NAGVMQNPRHLVRRRGQEARLRCSPMKGHSHVYWYRQLPEEGLKFMVYLQKENIIDESGMPKERFSAEFPKEGPSILRIQQVVRGDSAAYFCASSPDREYSYTFGSGTRLTVV.

The chain couples TRBV11-2 to TRBJ1-2, with 10 bases lining up with TRBD1. Losses at the gene ends were 2 bases for V and 11 bases for J; bases not matched to a gene: 8. This CDR3 contains 14 residues. The germline CDR1 and CDR2 sequences are SGHAT and FQNNGV. The CDR3 bases are TGTGCCAGCAGCTTAAGTGGGACAGGGGAGCGGTACACCTTC. This translates into CASSLSGTGERYTF.

Notes on this clone: The same CDR3 arises from other DNA sequences in this sample as well. The V call is TRBV7-9, the J call TRBJ2-7; D remains ambiguous. Trimming took off 1 base at V and 4 bases at J, with 5 bases between the two ends. Germline V lookup: CDR1 SEHNR, CDR2 FQNEAQ (reference sequence). The CDR3 is made up of 12 amino acids. In nucleotides, the CDR3 is TGTGCCAGCAGCTTAGTATCTTACGAGCAGTACTTC. It encodes CASSLVSYEQYF. Combining the CDR3 with reference TRBV7-9 and TRBJ2-7 gives the whole variable domain DTGVSQNPRHKITKRGQNVTFRCDPISEHNRLYWYRQTLGQGPEFLTYFQNEAQLEKSRLLSDRFSAERPKGSFSTLEIQRTEQGDSAMYLCASSLVSYEQYFGPGTRLTVT.

Regarding this clone: The same CDR3 can be traced to other DNA sequences in this sample. This sequence joins TRBV19 and TRBJ1-5, with D possibly being TRBD1 (6 bases). The CDR3 totals 14 residues. CDR1 and CDR2 from the germline V gene are LNHDA and SQIVND (reference sequence). The V gene lost 4 bases and the J gene lost 7 bases, with 14 bases spanning the gap. The DNA of the CDR3 is TGTGCCAGTAGTAAATCCAGGGGTCCGCAGCCCCAGCATTTT. Translated, it gives CASSKSRGPQPQHF.

CDR3 protein: CASSQDPVAIGEQFF. CDR3 bases: TGTGCCAGCAGCCAAGATCCGGTAGCAATTGGTGAGCAGTTCTTC. The genes are TRBV3-1 (or the pseudogene TRBV3-2) and TRBJ2-1; no definite D call. Between the trimmed V and J ends, which lost 0 bases and 9 bases, there was a span of 15 bases. Per the germline V gene, CDR1 is LGHDT and CDR2 is YNNKEL (reference sequence). This CDR3 is built from 15 residues.

The chain links TRBV6-6 to TRBJ2-7; perhaps TRBD2 as D (6 bases). Looked up from germline, CDR1 is MNHNY and CDR2 is SVGAGI (reference sequence). Trimming removed 10 bases from V and 6 bases from J, with 16 bases in between. There are 12 residues in the CDR3. CDR3 protein: CAIGRGTAEQYF. As DNA, the CDR3 is TGTGCCATAGGACGGGGGACGGCCGAGCAGTACTTC.

CDR3 coding DNA: TGTGCCAGCAGCGCCAGGACAGGAACTGGAAACACCATATATTTT. Protein sequence: CASSARTGTGNTIYF. The chain uses TRBV7-2 and TRBJ1-3, with 7 bases lining up with TRBD1. The CDR3 loop spans 15 amino acids. Germline V lookup: CDR1 SGHTA, CDR2 FQGNSA. V gave up 5 bases and J gave up 2 bases; unmatched junction bases: 6.

The chain is built from TRBV18 and TRBJ2-1; D might be TRBD1 (5 bases). V lost 0 bases, J lost 1 base, and 10 bases lay in between. CDR1 is KGHSH and CDR2 is LQKENI in the germline V gene. There are 16 residues in the CDR3. CDR3 loop: CASSPPSGKSYNEQFF. In nucleotides, the CDR3 is TGTGCCAGCTCACCACCATCAGGGAAATCCTACAATGAGCAGTTCTTC.

This chain joins TRBV5-1 and TRBJ2-4; 10 bases fit TRBD2. The CDR3 has 18 residues. Germline V CDR1 and CDR2: SGHRS, YFSETQ. After removal of 4 bases from V and 0 bases from J, the junction contained 10 bases not matched to a gene. CDR3 sequence (DNA): TGCGCCAGCAGCCCCGCTAGCGGGAGATCTGTAGCCAAAAACATTCAGTACTTC. Translation: CASSPASGRSVAKNIQYF.

The gene calls are TRBV4-2 and TRBJ1-1; no firm D call. Trimming shortened V by 4 bases and J by 8 bases, and 8 bases separated the two germline ends. Germline loops: CDR1 LGHNA, CDR2 YNFKEQ. The CDR3 totals 11 residues. The CDR3 bases are TGTGCCAGCAGCCGAGATTCAGAAGCTTTCTTT. Translating it yields CASSRDSEAFF.

The gene calls are TRBV6-2 or TRBV6-3 and TRBJ2-7; TRBD2 aligns across 13 bases. Germline lookup yields CDR1 MNHEY and CDR2 SVGEGT. V shed 6 bases, J shed 2 bases, and the junction held 10 bases outside the gene matches. There are 17 residues in the CDR3. The CDR3 DNA is TGTGCCAGCAGCCCTAACCCGGGACTAGCGGGACCCTACGAGCAGTACTTC. This codes for CASSPNPGLAGPYEQYF.